Below, one T cell receptor beta chain is given with its context. The sample is drawn from a study of blood T cell repertoires in COVID-19. Study-wide background: Italy, Spain and the United States were the sources of the convalescent and acute COVID-19 samples. PBMCs, B-cell-depleted T cells, or T cells provided the cDNA or gDNA that made up the material.

Germline CDR1 and CDR2: LNHDA and SQIVND (reference sequence). This CDR3 is 19 amino acids long. The V end was cut by 7 bases, the J end by 3 bases, with 28 bases between. Original processing notes: Reference gene primer amplification yielded estimated nucleated cell counts. TCRdb's copy holds only in-frame clones and misses some; the assay was immunoSEQ multiplex PCR. From that table come the V and J calls and clone size; the DNA was used to work out D and trimming. The table shows fewer than 400,000 clones, with roughly nine tenths occurring only once. This rearrangement joins TRBV19 to TRBJ2-1; a possible D gene is TRBD1 (7 bases). The TCR originated in a man between 60 and 75 years old who had recovered from COVID-19. Material: PBMCs or T cells enriched from blood (not recorded which). CDR3 sequence reads: CASTPRGDRQGADYNEQFF. The DNA for the CDR3 is TGTGCCAGTACCCCAAGGGGGGATAGACAGGGTGCGGACTACAATGAGCAGTTCTTC. The variable domain in full, completed from reference TRBV19 and TRBJ2-1, reads DGGITQSPKYLFRKEGQNVTLSCEQNLNHDAMYWYRQDPGQGLRLIYYSQIVNDFQKGDIAEGYSVSREKKESFPLTVTSAQKNPTAFYLCASTPRGDRQGADYNEQFFGPGTRLTVL.